Below, 17 T cell receptor beta chains from the same sample are listed, as sequenced in a study of spatial heterogeneity in lung cancer. Stated time point: sample taken at primary tumor resection. TCRdb ran MiXCR on the 5' RACE reads and lists one entry per CDR3 protein. The data contain tens of thousands of distinct CDR3 sequences, about 6.6% of them singletons. The material sequenced was PBMCs, taken at surgery. All receptors derive from a female donor with early-stage non-small cell lung cancer.

This clonotype was seen a few times. The CDR3: CASSLLSGPRSSGYTF. The CDR3, as DNA: TGTGCCAGCAGCTTACTCTCCGGCCCACGAAGTTCGGGCTACACCTTC. The chain combines TRBV6-5 with TRBJ1-2, with D hard to call. Trimming took off 6 bases at V and 8 bases at J, with 25 bases between the two ends. The CDR3 extends over 16 amino acids. Germline assignment: CDR1 MNHEY and CDR2 SVGAGI.

This clonotype was detected ten times or more. CDR3 DNA sequence: TGTGCCAGCAGTGTAGGGACGGCGGTTGTTGGCTACACCTTC. Its translation: CASSVGTAVVGYTF. The V and J genes are TRBV2 and TRBJ1-2, with D possibly matching TRBD1 (5 bases). The germline CDR1 and CDR2 sequences are SNHLY and FYNNEI. The CDR3 extends over 14 amino acids. V was clipped by 4 bases and J by 7 bases, with 16 bases between them.

This clonotype was counted only a few times. The V call is TRBV28, the J call TRBJ1-3; D unclear. The germline CDR1 and CDR2 sequences are MDHEN and SYDVKM. Trimming took 6 bases from V and 0 from J, leaving 9 bases between them. The CDR3 extends over 14 amino acids. CDR3 DNA sequence: TGTGCCAGCAGCACTTTCTTCTCTGGAAACACCATATATTTT. It encodes CASSTFFSGNTIYF.

This clonotype has at least ten counts. The gene calls are TRBV29-1 and TRBJ1-2, with TRBD1 matching 7 bases. Germline V CDR1 and CDR2: SQVTM, ANQGSEA. V trimming: 3 bases; J trimming: 3 bases; junction bases outside the gene matches: 13. The CDR3 has 16 residues. The CDR3 coding sequence is TGCAGCGTTGACGGGCCAGGGGGGAAGAAAGACTATGGCTACACCTTC. Translated, it gives CSVDGPGGKKDYGYTF.

This chain uses TRBV19 with TRBJ1-2, with no clear D. Looked up from germline, CDR1 is LNHDA and CDR2 is SQIVND (reference sequence). The V gene lost 6 bases and the J gene lost 4 bases, with 9 bases spanning the gap. The CDR3 spans 12 residues. CDR3: CASSTELYGYTF. The CDR3 DNA follows: TGTGCCAGTAGCACGGAACTCTATGGCTACACCTTC.

The gene calls are TRBV6-1 and TRBJ1-6; D not certain. Germline values: CDR1 MNHNS, CDR2 SASEGT. The CDR3 contains 15 residues. The ends were cut back, 7 bases at V and 7 bases at J, with 17 bases in the middle. Written as DNA, the CDR3 is TGTGCCAGCATACCCCCGACCGGGGAGAATTCACCCCTCCACTTT. Its protein product is CASIPPTGENSPLHF.

In this sample, this clonotype turned up a few times. This chain connects TRBV2 to TRBJ1-2, with a possible D match to TRBD1 (5 bases). Germline CDR1 reads SNHLY; CDR2 reads FYNNEI. CDR3 length equals 14 residues. Trimming removed 2 bases from V and 4 bases from J, with 11 bases in between. The CDR3 nucleotides are TGTGCCAGCAGTGAAAACGGGGCCACCTATGGCTACACCTTC. This encodes CASSENGATYGYTF. Based on the CDR3 plus reference TRBV2 and TRBJ1-2, the full variable domain is EPEVTQTPSHQVTQMGQEVILRCVPISNHLYFYWYRQILGQKVEFLVSFYNNEISEKSEIFDDQFSVERPDGSNFTLKIRSTKLEDSAMYFCASSENGATYGYTFGSGTRLTVV.

This clonotype was detected many times. V is TRBV13 and J is TRBJ2-5; D possibly corresponds to TRBD2 (6 bases). Germline V gives CDR1 PRHDT, CDR2 FYEKMQ (reference sequence). Trimming removed 6 bases from V and 2 bases from J, with 10 bases in between. The CDR3 has 13 residues. The CDR3 DNA reads TGTGCCAGCAGTAGCGGTCGTCAAGAGACCCAGTACTTC. Its protein is CASSSGRQETQYF.

There are a few counts of this clonotype. Compared with germline, one end of the junction differs, possibly owing to a read error. The chain's CDR3 is CASSQGPLGDQSQHF. In DNA, the CDR3 is TGCGCCAGCAGCCAAGGGCCCCTTGGCGATCAGTCCCAGCATTTT. The chain combines TRBV4-1 with TRBJ1-5; D gene ambiguous. The CDR3 is made up of 15 amino acids. From germline, CDR1 is MGHRA and CDR2 YSYEKL.

This clonotype was detected only a few times. The rearrangement links TRBV2 to TRBJ1-6; perhaps TRBD1 as D (6 bases). Germline-derived CDR1 and CDR2 are SNHLY and FYNNEI. V gave up 3 bases and J gave up 5 bases, with 14 bases separating them. The CDR3 has 16 amino acids. CDR3 loop: CASSEPRGGHNSPLHF. The CDR3 DNA follows: TGTGCCAGCAGTGAGCCTAGGGGGGGACATAATTCACCCCTCCACTTT.

There are many counts of this clonotype. The chain employs TRBV5-5 and TRBJ2-5; the D gene is possibly TRBD1 (6 bases). This CDR3 spans 16 amino acids. CDR1 and CDR2 from the germline V gene are SGHKS and YYEKEE (reference sequence). V lost 0 bases and J lost 1, with 13 bases in between. The CDR3 is CASSLAFSRGQETQYF. As DNA, the CDR3 is TGTGCCAGCAGCTTGGCCTTCAGCAGGGGCCAAGAGACCCAGTACTTC.

The CDR3 DNA sequence: TGCAGCTCTACTCCGGGACAGGGAATTTTGAACACTGAAGCTTTCTTT. This gives the protein CSSTPGQGILNTEAFF. The chain couples TRBV29-1 to TRBJ1-1; 9 bases line up with TRBD1. CDR1 and CDR2 (germline): SQVTM, ANQGSEA. V lost 8 bases and J lost 0; bases outside the gene matches: 13. The CDR3 is 16 amino acids.

This clonotype came up many times. V gene TRBV6-5 combines with J gene TRBJ1-1; 7 nucleotides align to TRBD1. The germline gives CDR1 MNHEY, CDR2 SVGAGI. V dropped 2 bases and J dropped 4; count of bases not matched to a gene: 10. This CDR3 has 16 amino acids. The CDR3 loop is CASSYHTGDGSTEAFF. CDR3 nucleotide sequence: TGTGCCAGCAGTTACCACACAGGGGATGGAAGCACTGAAGCTTTCTTT.

There are many counts of this clonotype. V and J are TRBV7-9 and TRBJ2-1, with 7 bases identical to TRBD1. The CDR3 is 14 residues long. V shed 0 bases and J 7 bases; nucleotides not matched to a gene: 3. Germline V lookup: CDR1 SEHNR, CDR2 FQNEAQ (reference sequence). The CDR3 DNA sequence: TGTGCCAGCAGCTTAGCGAGACAGGGTAATGAGCAGTTCTTC. Translating gives CASSLARQGNEQFF.

This clonotype was seen many times. This chain links TRBV5-1 with TRBJ2-7, with 9 bases identical to TRBD1. The CDR3 contains 14 residues. Unmatched junction bases numbered 7, after V lost 2 bases and J lost 7 bases. The germline V gene encodes CDR1 SGHRS and CDR2 YFSETQ. CDR3 bases: TGCGCCAGCAGCTTACGGGACAGGGTACGGGAGCAGTACGTC. It codes for CASSLRDRVREQYV.

In this sample, this clonotype turned up many times. V gene TRBV5-1 combines with J gene TRBJ1-4; 7 nucleotides line up with TRBD1. There are 17 residues in the CDR3. CDR1 SGHRS and CDR2 YFSETQ come from the germline V gene. The V and J ends lost 1 base and 2 bases, in that order; junction bases with no gene match: 8. The CDR3 DNA reads as TGCGCCAGCAGCTTGTCCGACAGGGTCGGGACTAATGAAAAACTGTTTTTT. Encoded protein: CASSLSDRVGTNEKLFF.

This clonotype was counted at least ten times. The genes are TRBV11-3 and TRBJ2-1; no clear D gene. Trimming stripped 2 bases from V and 10 bases from J, with 6 bases between. The CDR3 has 11 amino acids. Germline V gene lookup returns CDR1 SGHNT and CDR2 YENEEA. The CDR3 sequence is CASSLHREQFF. In DNA form, the CDR3 reads TGTGCCAGCAGCTTACACCGCGAGCAGTTCTTC.